Below, 32 T cell receptor beta chains from the same sample are listed, as sequenced in a study of blood T cells in healthy people across ages. Together with a sample-barcoded 5' primer, a J-beta primer mix was included in a second PCR lasting roughly 6 to 12 cycles. TCRdb reprocessed the 5' RACE reads via MiXCR and lists one record per CDR3 protein. The sample has 1,300,000 or so distinct CDR3 sequences, 55% to 75% seen once. The sequencing input was blood. The origin of the receptors is a man aged 18 to 30 in good health.

Here the CDR3 DNA reads TGTGCCAGCAGCAAAGATAAATCCAGGCGGGAAGAAGAGACCCAGTACTTC. This translates into CASSKDKSRREEETQYF. V usage is TRBV21-1 and J usage is TRBJ2-5; TRBD2 was called by the table and not checked on the DNA. TRBV21-1 represents a pseudogene. The CDR3 totals 17 residues.

The chain uses TRBV7-2 and TRBJ1-2; TRBD1 is a possible D gene (5 bases). The CDR3 has 15 residues. Trimming pared 0 bases from V and 8 bases from J, leaving 16 bases between. In germline, CDR1 is SGHTA, CDR2 FQGNSA. DNA for the CDR3: TGTGCCAGCAGCTTAGCCGCCAGGGAATCGGCCGGCTACACCTTC. Its protein is CASSLAARESAGYTF.

The chain joins TRBV29-1 to TRBJ2-7; no firm D call. Germline V gene sequence: CDR1 SQVTM, CDR2 ANQGSEA. Trimming cost V 0 bases and J 3 bases, with 6 bases left between them. The CDR3 is 12 residues long. CDR3 sequence reads: CSVEDPVYEQYF. The DNA of the CDR3 is TGCAGCGTTGAAGATCCCGTCTACGAGCAGTACTTC.

The chain recombines TRBV5-4 with TRBJ2-7; the D gene is possibly TRBD2 (6 bases). The germline V and J ends were trimmed by 4 bases and 0 bases, with 14 bases remaining between them. Germline V lookup: CDR1 SGHNT, CDR2 YYREEE (reference sequence). The CDR3 has 15 residues. CDR3 amino acids: CASSPTRMNSYEQYF. As DNA, the CDR3 is TGTGCCAGCAGCCCGACTAGAATGAACTCCTACGAGCAGTACTTC.

The V call is TRBV12-3 or TRBV12-4, the J call TRBJ2-1; 8 bases are shared with TRBD2. The closer fit of TRBJ2-7 to the DNA end suggests the J call may be wrong. The CDR3 is 14 amino acids. The CDR3 here is CASSPAGGRFEQYF. CDR3 nucleotides: TGTGCCAGCAGCCCCGCCGGCGGGAGGTTCGAGCAGTACTTC.

The CDR3 loop is CASSSSRTGGLFKNIQYF. In nucleotides, the CDR3 is TGCGCCAGCAGCTCATCTCGGACAGGGGGCCTGTTCAAAAACATTCAGTACTTC. The rearrangement links TRBV5-1 to TRBJ2-4; 11 bases match TRBD1. CDR1 SGHRS and CDR2 YFSETQ come from the germline V gene. Unmatched junction bases numbered 11, after V lost 3 bases and J lost 3 bases. The CDR3 totals 18 residues.

In its sample, this clonotype was seen once. The chain carries TRBV11-2 and TRBJ1-6; D possibly corresponds to TRBD1 (5 bases). The V gene lost 2 bases and the J gene lost 5 bases, with 16 bases spanning the gap. The CDR3 has 17 residues. The germline V gene has CDR1 SGHAT and CDR2 FQNNGV. The CDR3 region has the DNA TGTGCCAGCAGCTTAAAAATTGGTCAAGGGGATAATTCACCCCTCCACTTT. Residues: CASSLKIGQGDNSPLHF. The full variable domain, its missing parts supplied by reference TRBV11-2 and TRBJ1-6, is EAGVAQSPRYKIIEKRQSVAFWCNPISGHATLYWYQQILGQGPKLLIQFQNNGVVDDSQLPKDRFSAERLKGVDSTLKIQPAKLEDSAVYLCASSLKIGQGDNSPLHFGNGTRLTVT.

The chain combines TRBV9 with TRBJ1-1; tentative D call: TRBD1 (6 bases). Trimming took off 0 bases at V and 1 base at J, with 13 bases between the two ends. Germline V CDR1 and CDR2: SGDLS, YYNGEE. The CDR3 loop spans 16 amino acids. CDR3: CASSVGDTRKNTEAFF. Written as DNA, the CDR3 is TGTGCCAGCAGCGTAGGGGACACTAGAAAGAACACTGAAGCTTTCTTT.

The V gene is TRBV6-2 or TRBV6-3, the J gene TRBJ2-1; D is unresolved. From germline, CDR1 is MNHEY and CDR2 SVGEGT. This CDR3 contains 12 residues. The V end lost 7 bases, the J end lost 2 bases, and 6 bases lay between the germline ends. The CDR3, as DNA: TGTGCCAGCAAAGAAACCTACAATGAGCAGTTCTTC. Protein product: CASKETYNEQFF.

The chain employs TRBV3-1 and TRBJ1-2; a possible D gene is TRBD1 (6 bases). Per the germline V gene, CDR1 is LGHDT and CDR2 is YNNKEL (reference sequence). V was cut by 1 base and J by 7 bases, with 16 bases left in between. The CDR3 extends over 15 amino acids. In nucleotides, the CDR3 is TGTGCCAGCAGCCAAGGTTCCCAGGGGAAGGCTGGCTACACCTTC. Translated: CASSQGSQGKAGYTF.

This clonotype has only a few counts. The V gene is TRBV6-5, the J gene TRBJ2-5; 10 nucleotides match TRBD1. This CDR3 region has 15 residues. Germline V gene lookup returns CDR1 MNHEY and CDR2 SVGAGI. Trimming cost V 6 bases and J 6 bases; bases outside gene matches: 10. This CDR3 reads CASSKPGQGSQTQYF. The CDR3 DNA reads as TGTGCCAGCAGCAAGCCGGGACAGGGGTCACAGACCCAGTACTTC.

The V gene is TRBV10-2, the J gene TRBJ1-2; 8 bases are shared with TRBD1. The CDR3 is 15 residues long. Germline V gene data show CDR1 as WSHSY and CDR2 as SAAADI. J was trimmed by 3 bases and V by 3 bases; bases with no gene match: 6. CDR3 sequence (DNA): TGCGCCAGCAGTGACTCACAGGGGGGTGACTATGGCTACACCTTC. Protein sequence: CASSDSQGGDYGYTF.

This chain joins TRBV20-1 and TRBJ1-2; unclear D gene. Germline V CDR1 and CDR2: DFQATT, SNEGSKA (reference sequence). The length of the CDR3 is 14 residues. V was clipped by 3 bases and J by 4 bases, with 15 bases between them. CDR3 amino acids: CSARPLGGLYGYTF. CDR3 nucleotides: TGCAGTGCTAGGCCCCTCGGAGGGCTCTATGGCTACACCTTC.

CDR3 coding DNA: TGTGCCAGCAGTGAAATGGGTCTAGGAAACACTGAAGCTTTCTTT. It specifies CASSEMGLGNTEAFF. The chain recombines TRBV6-1 with TRBJ1-1; unclear D gene. Germline values: CDR1 MNHNS, CDR2 SASEGT. The length of the CDR3 is 15 residues. Trimming shortened V by 2 bases and J by 2 bases, and 12 bases separated the two germline ends.

This sequence joins TRBV20-1 and TRBJ1-5; D is possibly TRBD1 (5 bases). The CDR3 has 14 amino acids. Germline V gene sequence: CDR1 DFQATT, CDR2 SNEGSKA (reference sequence). Trimming took 2 bases from V and 3 from J, leaving 11 bases between them. The CDR3 sequence: CSARPAGYNQPQHF. Here the CDR3 DNA reads TGCAGTGCTAGACCCGCAGGGTACAATCAGCCCCAGCATTTT.

This chain links TRBV7-9 with TRBJ1-1; D is possibly TRBD1 (5 bases). Germline-derived CDR1 and CDR2 are SEHNR and FQNEAQ (reference sequence). There are 15 residues in the CDR3. V lost 6 bases to trimming and J lost 6 bases, with 20 bases between them. CDR3 loop: CASSNPAVSGAEAFF. The CDR3 bases are TGTGCCAGCAGTAATCCAGCGGTCTCGGGGGCTGAAGCTTTCTTT.

The DNA of the CDR3 is TGCAGTGCTAGAGGCCGACAAACTCTCTACAATGAGCAGTTCTTC. It codes for CSARGRQTLYNEQFF. The chain uses TRBV20-1 and TRBJ2-1; D gene uncertain. The CDR3 sequence is 15 residues long. In germline, CDR1 is DFQATT, CDR2 SNEGSKA (reference sequence). Trimming took off 1 base at V and 3 bases at J, with 13 bases between the two ends.

This clonotype showed up just a few times. This sequence joins TRBV5-1 and TRBJ2-4; D may be TRBD1 or TRBD2 (5 bases each). CDR3 length equals 16 residues. CDR1 and CDR2 (germline): SGHRS, YFSETQ. The V gene lost 4 bases and the J gene lost 0 bases, with 14 bases spanning the gap. The CDR3: CASSPGDGIAKNIQYF. CDR3 DNA: TGCGCCAGCAGCCCTGGGGACGGCATAGCCAAAAACATTCAGTACTTC.

V usage is TRBV12-3 or TRBV12-4 and J usage is TRBJ1-2; no definite D call. V was trimmed by 3 bases and J by 6 bases, leaving 17 bases between them. This CDR3 spans 15 amino acids. The DNA for the CDR3 is TGTGCCAGCAGTTTTGGAGGGATTGACTCGGATGGCTACACCTTC. Translated: CASSFGGIDSDGYTF.

This clonotype was seen a few times. The chain employs TRBV6-6 and TRBJ2-7, with D possibly matching TRBD1 (7 bases). Trimming left V 0 bases short and J 4 bases short, with 13 bases between. This CDR3 has 15 residues. Germline CDR1 MNHNY, CDR2 SVGAGI (reference sequence). CDR3 sequence: CASSYSPGGKYEQYF. CDR3 DNA: TGTGCCAGCAGTTACTCCCCAGGGGGGAAGTACGAGCAGTACTTC.

The rearrangement links TRBV5-1 to TRBJ2-3, with unresolved D. Germline V gene sequence: CDR1 SGHRS, CDR2 YFSETQ. The V gene lost 4 bases and the J gene lost 0 bases, with 15 bases spanning the gap. This CDR3 has 16 amino acids. In DNA, the CDR3 is TGCGCCAGCAGCCCCCAAGGGCGGTCTAGCACAGATACGCAGTATTTT. It yields the protein CASSPQGRSSTDTQYF.

This clonotype showed up just a few times. This chain's CDR3 is CASSEARHEQYF. The CDR3 DNA is TGTGCCAGCAGTGAAGCGCGCCACGAGCAGTACTTC. The chain has TRBV2 and TRBJ2-7; D is unresolved. V shed 0 bases and J shed 5 bases, with 5 bases lying between them. CDR3 length: 12 residues. Germline V lookup: CDR1 SNHLY, CDR2 FYNNEI.

The rearrangement uses TRBV7-9 and TRBJ2-7; TRBD1 matches 8 bases. The CDR3 length is 14 residues. Losses at the gene ends were 5 bases for V and 4 bases for J; bases not matched to a gene: 7. The germline V gene has CDR1 SEHNR and CDR2 FQNEAQ (reference sequence). The CDR3 nucleotides are TGTGCCAGCAGCACCTGGACAGGGCCATACGAGCAGTACTTC. Its translation is CASSTWTGPYEQYF.

CDR3 residues: CAISGEPLAGIAADTQYF. As DNA, the CDR3 is TGTGCCATCAGTGGGGAACCACTAGCGGGAATAGCGGCAGATACGCAGTATTTT. The chain links TRBV10-3 to TRBJ2-3; 10 bases match TRBD2. Germline loops: CDR1 ENHRY, CDR2 SYGVKD. CDR3 length equals 18 residues. Trimming at V came to 4 bases and at J to 4 bases, leaving 14 bases not matched to a gene.

For this clonotype: A read error may account for a junction end that differs from germline. The chain's CDR3 is CASSKDGWTEAFF. DNA for the CDR3: TGTGCCTCCAGCAAGGACGGGTGGACTGAAGCTTTCTTT. The chain couples TRBV15 to TRBJ1-1; D ambiguous. In germline, CDR1 is LNHNV, CDR2 YYDKDF (reference sequence). There are 13 residues in the CDR3.

V and J are TRBV28 and TRBJ1-2, with D unresolved. Trimming left V 1 base short and J 4 bases short, with 10 bases between. This CDR3 comprises 14 residues. Germline loops: CDR1 MDHEN, CDR2 SYDVKM. CDR3 nucleotides: TGTGCCAGCAGTTTATTAGGCACGTCCTATGGCTACACCTTC. Residues: CASSLLGTSYGYTF.

This clonotype was observed a few times. This chain joins TRBV12-3 or TRBV12-4 and TRBJ1-1; possible D gene TRBD1, 5 bases. CDR3 length: 14 residues. The V gene lost 5 bases and the J gene lost 11 bases, with 21 bases spanning the gap. The CDR3 region is CASSARTTLPGAFF. CDR3 DNA sequence: TGTGCCAGCAGTGCAAGGACAACACTCCCGGGGGCTTTCTTT.

V and J are TRBV4-1 and TRBJ2-7, with 8 bases matching TRBD1. The CDR3 is 14 residues long. The germline V gene has CDR1 MGHRA and CDR2 YSYEKL. With V trimmed by 0 bases and J by 5 bases, 3 bases remained unmatched. The CDR3 DNA reads TGCGCCAGCAGCCAAGAAAACAGGGGGAACGAGCAGTACTTC. As protein: CASSQENRGNEQYF.

This clonotype was detected a few times. J is TRBJ2-7 and V is TRBV20-1; TRBD2 matches at 14 bases. After removal of 4 bases from V and 0 bases from J, the junction contained 8 bases not matched to a gene. The CDR3 spans 17 residues. CDR1 DFQATT and CDR2 SNEGSKA come from the germline V gene (reference sequence). Written as DNA, the CDR3 is TGCAGTGCTACCACCGGACTAGCGGGGGGCTTCTCCTACGAGCAGTACTTC. Translation gives CSATTGLAGGFSYEQYF.

This sequence joins TRBV7-8 and TRBJ2-1, with 10 bases lining up with TRBD1. The CDR3 extends over 15 amino acids. V shed 5 bases and J 7 bases; nucleotides not matched to a gene: 8. Germline CDR1 reads SGHVS; CDR2 reads FQNEAQ. The CDR3 DNA reads as TGTGCCAGCAGCCGCAGGACAGGGGGTTGGAATGAGCAGTTCTTC. Its translation is CASSRRTGGWNEQFF.

The chain employs TRBV20-1 and TRBJ1-2, with 9 bases identical to TRBD1. There are 15 residues in the CDR3. The germline V gene has CDR1 DFQATT and CDR2 SNEGSKA (reference sequence). Trimming removed 3 bases from V and 0 bases from J; junction bases left unmatched: 5. CDR3 nucleotides: TGCAGTGCTAGTGGGACAGGGCCCTCTAACTATGGCTACACCTTC. Encoded protein: CSASGTGPSNYGYTF.

The chain couples TRBV5-5 to TRBJ2-1; 8 bases map to TRBD2. The length of the CDR3 is 13 residues. The V and J ends lost 4 bases and 9 bases, in that order; junction bases with no gene match: 6. Germline V gene data show CDR1 as SGHKS and CDR2 as YYEKEE (reference sequence). CDR3 sequence reads: CASSHGGASEQFF. In nucleotides, the CDR3 is TGTGCCAGCAGCCACGGGGGGGCCAGTGAGCAGTTCTTC.